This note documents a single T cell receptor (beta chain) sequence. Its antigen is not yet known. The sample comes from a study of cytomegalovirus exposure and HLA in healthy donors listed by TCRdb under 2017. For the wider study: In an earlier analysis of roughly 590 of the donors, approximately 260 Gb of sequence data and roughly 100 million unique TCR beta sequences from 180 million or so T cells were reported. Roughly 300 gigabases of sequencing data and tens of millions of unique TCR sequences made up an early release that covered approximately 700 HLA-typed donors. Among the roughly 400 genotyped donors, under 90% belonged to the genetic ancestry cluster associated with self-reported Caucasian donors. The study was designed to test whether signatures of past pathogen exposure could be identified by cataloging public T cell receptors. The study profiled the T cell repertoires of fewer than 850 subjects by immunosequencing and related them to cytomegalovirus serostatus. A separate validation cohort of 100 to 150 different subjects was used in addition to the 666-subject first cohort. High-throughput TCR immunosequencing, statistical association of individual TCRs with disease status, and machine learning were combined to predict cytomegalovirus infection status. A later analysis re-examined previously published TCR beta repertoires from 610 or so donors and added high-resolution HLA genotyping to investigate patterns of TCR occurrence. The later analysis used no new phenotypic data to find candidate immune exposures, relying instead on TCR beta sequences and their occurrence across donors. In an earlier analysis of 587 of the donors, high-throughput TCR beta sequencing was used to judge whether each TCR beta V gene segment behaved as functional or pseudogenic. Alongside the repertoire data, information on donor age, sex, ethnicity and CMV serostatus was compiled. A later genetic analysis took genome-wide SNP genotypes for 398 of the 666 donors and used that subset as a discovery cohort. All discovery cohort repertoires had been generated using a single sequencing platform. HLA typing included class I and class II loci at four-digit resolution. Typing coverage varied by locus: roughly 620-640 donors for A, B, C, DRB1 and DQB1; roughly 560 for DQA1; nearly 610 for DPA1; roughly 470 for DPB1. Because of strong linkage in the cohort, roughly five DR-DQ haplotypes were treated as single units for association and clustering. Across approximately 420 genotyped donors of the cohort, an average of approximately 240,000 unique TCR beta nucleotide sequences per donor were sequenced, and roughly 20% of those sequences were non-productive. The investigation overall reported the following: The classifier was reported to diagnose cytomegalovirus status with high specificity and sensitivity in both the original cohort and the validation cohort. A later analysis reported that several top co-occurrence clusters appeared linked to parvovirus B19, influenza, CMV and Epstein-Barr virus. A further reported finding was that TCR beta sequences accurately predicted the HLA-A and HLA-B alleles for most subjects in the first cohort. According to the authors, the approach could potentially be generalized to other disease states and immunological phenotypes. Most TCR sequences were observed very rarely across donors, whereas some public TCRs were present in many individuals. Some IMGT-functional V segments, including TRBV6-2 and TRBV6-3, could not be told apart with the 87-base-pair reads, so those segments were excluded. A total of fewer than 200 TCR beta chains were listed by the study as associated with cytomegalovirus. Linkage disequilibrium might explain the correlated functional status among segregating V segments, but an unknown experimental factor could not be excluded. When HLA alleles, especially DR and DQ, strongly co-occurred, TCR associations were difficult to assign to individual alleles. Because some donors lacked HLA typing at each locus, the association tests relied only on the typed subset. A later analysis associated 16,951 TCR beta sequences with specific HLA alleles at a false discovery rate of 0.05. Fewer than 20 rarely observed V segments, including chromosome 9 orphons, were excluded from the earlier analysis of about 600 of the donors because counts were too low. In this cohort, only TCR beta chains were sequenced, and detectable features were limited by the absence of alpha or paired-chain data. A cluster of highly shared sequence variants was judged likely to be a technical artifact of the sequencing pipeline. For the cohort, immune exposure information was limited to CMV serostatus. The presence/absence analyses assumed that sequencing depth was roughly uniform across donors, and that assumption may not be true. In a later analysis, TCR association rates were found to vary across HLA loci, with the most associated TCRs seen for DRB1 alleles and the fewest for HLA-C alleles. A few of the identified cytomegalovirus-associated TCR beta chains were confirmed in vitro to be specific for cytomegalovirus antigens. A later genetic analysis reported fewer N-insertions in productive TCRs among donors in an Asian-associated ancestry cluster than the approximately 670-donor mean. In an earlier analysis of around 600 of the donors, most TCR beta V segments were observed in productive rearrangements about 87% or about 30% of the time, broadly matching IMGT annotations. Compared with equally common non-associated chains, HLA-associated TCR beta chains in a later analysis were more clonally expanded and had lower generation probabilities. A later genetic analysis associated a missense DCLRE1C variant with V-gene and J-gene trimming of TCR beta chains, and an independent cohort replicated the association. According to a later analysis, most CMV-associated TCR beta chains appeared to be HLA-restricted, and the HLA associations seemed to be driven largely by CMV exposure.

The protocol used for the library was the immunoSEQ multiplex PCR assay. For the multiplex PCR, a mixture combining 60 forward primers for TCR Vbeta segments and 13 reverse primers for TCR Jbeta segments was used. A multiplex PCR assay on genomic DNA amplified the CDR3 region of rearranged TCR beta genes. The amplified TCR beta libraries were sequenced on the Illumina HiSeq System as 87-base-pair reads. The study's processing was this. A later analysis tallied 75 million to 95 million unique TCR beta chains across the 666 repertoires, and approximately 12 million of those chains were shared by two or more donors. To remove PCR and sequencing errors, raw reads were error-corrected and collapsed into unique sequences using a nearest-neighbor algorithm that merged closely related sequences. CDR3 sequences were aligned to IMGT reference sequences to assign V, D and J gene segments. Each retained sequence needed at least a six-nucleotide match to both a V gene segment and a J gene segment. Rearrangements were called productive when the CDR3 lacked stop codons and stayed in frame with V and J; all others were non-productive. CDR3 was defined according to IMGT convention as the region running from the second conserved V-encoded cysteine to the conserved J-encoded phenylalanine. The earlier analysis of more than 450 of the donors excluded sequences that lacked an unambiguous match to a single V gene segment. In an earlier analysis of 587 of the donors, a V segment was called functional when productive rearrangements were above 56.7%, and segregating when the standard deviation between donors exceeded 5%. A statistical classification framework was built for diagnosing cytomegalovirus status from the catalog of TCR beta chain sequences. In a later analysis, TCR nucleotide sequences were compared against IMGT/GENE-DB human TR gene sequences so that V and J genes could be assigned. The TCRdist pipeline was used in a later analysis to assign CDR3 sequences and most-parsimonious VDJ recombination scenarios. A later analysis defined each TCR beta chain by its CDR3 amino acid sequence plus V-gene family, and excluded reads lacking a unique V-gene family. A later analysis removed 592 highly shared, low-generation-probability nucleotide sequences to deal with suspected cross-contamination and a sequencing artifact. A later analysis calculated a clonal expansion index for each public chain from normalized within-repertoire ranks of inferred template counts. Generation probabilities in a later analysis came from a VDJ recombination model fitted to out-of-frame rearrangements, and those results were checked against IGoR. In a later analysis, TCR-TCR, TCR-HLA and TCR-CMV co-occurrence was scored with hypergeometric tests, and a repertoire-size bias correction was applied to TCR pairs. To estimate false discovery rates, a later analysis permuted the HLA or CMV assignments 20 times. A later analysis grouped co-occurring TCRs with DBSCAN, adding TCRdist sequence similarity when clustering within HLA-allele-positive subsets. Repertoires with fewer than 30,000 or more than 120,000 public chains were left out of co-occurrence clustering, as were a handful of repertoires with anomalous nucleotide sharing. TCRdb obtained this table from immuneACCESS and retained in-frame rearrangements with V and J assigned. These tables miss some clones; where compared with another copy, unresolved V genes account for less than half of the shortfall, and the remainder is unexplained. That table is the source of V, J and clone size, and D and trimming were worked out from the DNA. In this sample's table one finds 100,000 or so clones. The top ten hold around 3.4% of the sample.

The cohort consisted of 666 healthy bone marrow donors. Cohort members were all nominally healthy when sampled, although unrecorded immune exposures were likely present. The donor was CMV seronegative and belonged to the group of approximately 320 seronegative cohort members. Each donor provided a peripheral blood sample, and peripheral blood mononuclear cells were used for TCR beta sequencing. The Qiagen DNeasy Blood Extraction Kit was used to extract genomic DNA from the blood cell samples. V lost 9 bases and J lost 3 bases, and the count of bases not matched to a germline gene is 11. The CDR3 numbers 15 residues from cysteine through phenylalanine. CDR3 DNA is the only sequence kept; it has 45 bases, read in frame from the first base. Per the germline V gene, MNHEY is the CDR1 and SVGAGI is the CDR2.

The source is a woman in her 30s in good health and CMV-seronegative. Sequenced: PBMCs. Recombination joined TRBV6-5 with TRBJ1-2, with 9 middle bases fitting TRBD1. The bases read TGTGCCAGTAGAGACAGGGGGGACCTTTACTATGGCTACACCTTC. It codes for CASRDRGDLYYGYTF.